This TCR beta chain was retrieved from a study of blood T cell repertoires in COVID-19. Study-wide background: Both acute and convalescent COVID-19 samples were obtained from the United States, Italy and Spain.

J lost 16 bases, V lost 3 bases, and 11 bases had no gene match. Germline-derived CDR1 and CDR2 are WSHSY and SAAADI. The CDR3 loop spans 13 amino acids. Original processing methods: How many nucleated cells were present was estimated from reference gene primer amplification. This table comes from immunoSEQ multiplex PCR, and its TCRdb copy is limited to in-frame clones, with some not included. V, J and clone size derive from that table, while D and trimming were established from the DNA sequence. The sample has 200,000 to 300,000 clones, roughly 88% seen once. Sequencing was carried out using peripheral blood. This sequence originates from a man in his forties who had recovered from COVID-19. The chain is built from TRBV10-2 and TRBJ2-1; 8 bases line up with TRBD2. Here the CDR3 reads CASSDGTGTRHFF. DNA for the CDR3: TGCGCCAGCAGTGACGGGACCGGGACTAGACATTTCTTC.